This entry lists 7 T cell receptor beta chains sequenced from one sample in a study of control samples from healthy donors and cancer patients. Method: immunoSEQ multiplex PCR; TCRdb's copy keeps in-frame clones and lacks some. The sample yields about 70,000 clones, roughly 84% seen once. The sample consisted of blood. The receptor source for this set is a man aged 50-60 years in good health.

This clone was counted only a few times. The chain carries TRBV28 and TRBJ1-1; D is ambiguous. Per the germline V gene, CDR1 is MDHEN and CDR2 is SYDVKM. This CDR3 spans 14 amino acids. Trimming removed 3 bases from V and 6 bases from J, with 14 bases in between. CDR3 sequence reads: CASSLSVRGSEAFF. In nucleotides, the CDR3 is TGTGCCAGCAGTTTGTCGGTCCGAGGCTCTGAAGCTTTCTTT. Together with reference TRBV28 and TRBJ1-1, the CDR3 gives the full variable domain: DVKVTQSSRYLVKRTGEKVFLECVQDMDHENMFWYRQDPGLGLRLIYFSYDVKMKEKGDIPEGYSVSREKKERFSLILESASTNQTSMYLCASSLSVRGSEAFFGQGTRLTVV.

There are a few counts of this clone. The V call is TRBV24-1, the J call TRBJ2-2; 10 positions agree with TRBD2. Germline V CDR1 and CDR2: KGHDR, SFDVKD. J was trimmed by 6 bases and V by 0 bases; bases with no gene match: 9. The CDR3 loop spans 18 amino acids. The CDR3 region is CATSDLQSGRARAGELFF. DNA of the CDR3: TGTGCCACCAGTGATTTGCAAAGCGGGAGGGCCAGAGCCGGGGAGCTGTTTTTT.

CDR3 DNA: TGCGCCAGCAGCTTGGGCGGGAGGGGCGGAAAAGAGACCCAGTACTTC. The encoded protein is CASSLGGRGGKETQYF. The chain couples TRBV5-1 to TRBJ2-5; TRBD2 aligns across 9 bases. The CDR3 totals 16 residues. Unmatched junction bases numbered 6, after V lost 0 bases and J lost 3 bases. Germline CDR1 and CDR2: SGHRS and YFSETQ.

This chain uses TRBV11-2 with TRBJ2-1, with 10 bases identical to TRBD2. The germline gives CDR1 SGHAT, CDR2 FQNNGV. This CDR3 is 15 amino acids long. V shed 2 bases, J shed 6 bases, and the junction held 4 bases outside the gene matches. CDR3 sequence (DNA): TGTGCCAGCAGCTTACAACTAGCGGGGTCCAATGAGCAGTTCTTC. This gives the protein CASSLQLAGSNEQFF.

The rearrangement joins TRBV10-1 to TRBJ2-7; D might be TRBD1 (6 bases). Deletions cut 2 bases from V and 5 bases from J, with 10 bases between. The germline gives CDR1 WNHNN, CDR2 SYGVQD (reference sequence). CDR3 length: 13 residues. The CDR3 here is CASSEAGEHEQYF. CDR3 coding DNA: TGCGCCAGCAGTGAGGCAGGGGAACACGAGCAGTACTTC.

The chain's CDR3 is CASSLIQGRGYTF. CDR3 nucleotides: TGTGCCAGCAGTTTAATACAGGGGAGGGGCTACACCTTC. This chain joins TRBV27 and TRBJ1-2; 7 nucleotides agree with TRBD1. CDR3 size: 13 residues. Germline V gives CDR1 MNHEY, CDR2 SMNVEV (reference sequence). Trimming took 2 bases from V and 8 from J; bases not matched to a gene: 5.

The CDR3: CASSYEQGATQPQHF. Here the CDR3 DNA reads TGTGCCAGCAGTTACGAACAGGGGGCAACGCAGCCCCAGCATTTT. The V call is TRBV6-2 or TRBV6-3, the J call TRBJ1-5; 9 bases agree with TRBD1. The J segment lost 7 bases and the V segment lost 2 bases, leaving 6 bases of the junction unmatched. The CDR3 runs to 15 residues. CDR1 is MNHEY, CDR2 SVGEGT, per germline.